Included here is one T cell receptor beta chain sequence, with context. No antigen is known for it. V lost 4 bases and J 3 bases, leaving 10 bases between the germline ends. Germline values: CDR1 SGDLS, CDR2 YYNGEE. The CDR3 is made up of 13 amino acids. These data belong to a study of long-term antiretroviral therapy in people with HIV. Overall study findings and caveats: Across all time points, the repertoire was dominated by clones that expanded before ART. ART adherence, viral resistance and therapy changes were undocumented. HIV repertoires spanned tighter CDR3 length ranges than controls did.

The run of the v3.0 immunoSEQ assay was at survey level. The repertoire was sequenced with immunoSEQ multiplex PCR; TCRdb's copy has only in-frame clones and lacks some. This table has tens of thousands of clones, approximately 78% appearing once. The United States was where all participants with HIV were treated. The sequencing here drew on unsorted PBMCs, taken 2.9 years after starting antiretroviral therapy. The receptor's source is a man aged 45-60 years with HIV. The rearrangement uses TRBV9 and TRBJ1-1; D is undetermined. The CDR3 loop is CASSSEEDTEAFF. For the CDR3, the DNA is TGTGCCAGCAGCTCGGAGGAGGACACTGAAGCTTTCTTT.